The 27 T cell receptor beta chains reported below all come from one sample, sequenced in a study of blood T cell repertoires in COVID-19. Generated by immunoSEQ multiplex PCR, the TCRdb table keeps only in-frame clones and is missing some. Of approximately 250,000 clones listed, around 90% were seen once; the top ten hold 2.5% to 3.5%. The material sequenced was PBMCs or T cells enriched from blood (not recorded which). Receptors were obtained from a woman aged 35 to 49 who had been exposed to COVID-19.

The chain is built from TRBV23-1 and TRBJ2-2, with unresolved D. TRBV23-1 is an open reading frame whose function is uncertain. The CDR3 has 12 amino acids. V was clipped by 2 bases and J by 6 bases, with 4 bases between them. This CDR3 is CASSQSSGELFF. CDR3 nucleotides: TGCGCCAGCAGTCAAAGCTCCGGGGAGCTGTTTTTT.

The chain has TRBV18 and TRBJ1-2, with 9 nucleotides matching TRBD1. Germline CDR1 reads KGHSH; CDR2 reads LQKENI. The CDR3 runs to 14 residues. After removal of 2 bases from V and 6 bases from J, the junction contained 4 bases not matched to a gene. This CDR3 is CASSPGTGMNGYTF. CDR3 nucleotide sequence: TGTGCCAGCTCACCAGGGACAGGGATGAATGGCTACACCTTC.

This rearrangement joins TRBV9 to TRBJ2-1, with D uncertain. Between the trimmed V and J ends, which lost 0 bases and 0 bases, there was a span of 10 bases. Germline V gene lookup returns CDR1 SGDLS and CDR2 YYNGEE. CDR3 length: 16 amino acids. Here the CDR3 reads CASSVEAPSSYNEQFF. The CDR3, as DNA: TGTGCCAGCAGCGTAGAAGCCCCGAGCTCCTACAATGAGCAGTTCTTC.

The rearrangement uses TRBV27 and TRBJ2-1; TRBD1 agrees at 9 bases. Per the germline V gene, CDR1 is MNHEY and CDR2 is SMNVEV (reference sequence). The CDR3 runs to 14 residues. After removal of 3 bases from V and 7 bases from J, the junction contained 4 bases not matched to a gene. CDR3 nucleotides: TGTGCCAGCAGTTTGTGGGGACAGGGAAATGAGCAGTTCTTC. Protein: CASSLWGQGNEQFF.

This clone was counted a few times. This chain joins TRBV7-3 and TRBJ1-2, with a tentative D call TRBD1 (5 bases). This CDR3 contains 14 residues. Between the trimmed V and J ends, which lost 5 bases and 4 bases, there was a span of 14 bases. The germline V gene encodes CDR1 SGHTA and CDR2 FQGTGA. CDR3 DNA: TGTGCCAGCAGCCCGGTAGACAGCCTCTATGGCTACACCTTC. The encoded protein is CASSPVDSLYGYTF.

The chain's CDR3 is CASSPTRTGDSTGELFF. As DNA, the CDR3 is TGTGCCAGCTCACCAACAAGGACAGGGGATTCGACCGGGGAGCTGTTTTTT. The rearrangement joins TRBV18 to TRBJ2-2, with 9 nucleotides matching TRBD1. The V gene end was trimmed by 2 bases and the J gene end by 5 bases; junction bases not matched to a gene: 9. CDR1 is KGHSH, CDR2 LQKENI, per germline. The CDR3 is 17 residues long.

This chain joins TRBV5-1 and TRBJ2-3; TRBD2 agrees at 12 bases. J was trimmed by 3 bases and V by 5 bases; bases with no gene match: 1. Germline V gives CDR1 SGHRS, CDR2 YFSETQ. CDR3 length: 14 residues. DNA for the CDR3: TGCGCCAGCAGGACTAGCGGGGGAACAGATACGCAGTATTTT. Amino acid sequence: CASRTSGGTDTQYF.

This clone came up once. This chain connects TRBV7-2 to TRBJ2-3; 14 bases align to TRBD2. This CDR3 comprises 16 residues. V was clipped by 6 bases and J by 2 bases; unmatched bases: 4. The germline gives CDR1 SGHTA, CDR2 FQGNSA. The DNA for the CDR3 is TGTGCCAGCAGTCGGACTAGCGGGGGGCCCACAGATACGCAGTATTTT. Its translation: CASSRTSGGPTDTQYF.

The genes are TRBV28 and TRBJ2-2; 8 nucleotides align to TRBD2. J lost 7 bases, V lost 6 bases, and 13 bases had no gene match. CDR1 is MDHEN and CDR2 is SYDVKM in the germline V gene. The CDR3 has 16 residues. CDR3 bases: TGTGCCAGCAGCCCGCGGGGGGCTGAAAAGAGCGGGGAGCTGTTTTTT. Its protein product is CASSPRGAEKSGELFF.

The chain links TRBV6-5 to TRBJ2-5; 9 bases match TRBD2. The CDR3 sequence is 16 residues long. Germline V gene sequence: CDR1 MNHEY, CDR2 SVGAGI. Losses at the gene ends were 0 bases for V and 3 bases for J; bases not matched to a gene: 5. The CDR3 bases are TGTGCCAGCAGTTACTCGGCTAGCGGGGCAAAAGAGACCCAGTACTTC. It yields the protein CASSYSASGAKETQYF.

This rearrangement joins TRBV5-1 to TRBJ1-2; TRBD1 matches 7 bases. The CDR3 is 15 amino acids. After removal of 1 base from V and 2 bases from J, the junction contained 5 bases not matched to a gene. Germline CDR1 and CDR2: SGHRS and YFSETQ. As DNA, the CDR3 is TGCGCCAGCAGCTTGAGGTACAGGGGAAACTATGGCTACACCTTC. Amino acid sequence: CASSLRYRGNYGYTF.

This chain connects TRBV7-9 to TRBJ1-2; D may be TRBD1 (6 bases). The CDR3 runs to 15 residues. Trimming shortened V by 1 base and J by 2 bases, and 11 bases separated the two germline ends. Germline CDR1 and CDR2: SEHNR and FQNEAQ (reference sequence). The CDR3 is CASSLEGGPNYGYTF. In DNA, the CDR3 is TGTGCCAGCAGCTTAGAGGGGGGGCCGAACTATGGCTACACCTTC. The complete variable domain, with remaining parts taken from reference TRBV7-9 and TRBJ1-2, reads DTGVSQNPRHKITKRGQNVTFRCDPISEHNRLYWYRQTLGQGPEFLTYFQNEAQLEKSRLLSDRFSAERPKGSFSTLEIQRTEQGDSAMYLCASSLEGGPNYGYTFGSGTRLTVV.

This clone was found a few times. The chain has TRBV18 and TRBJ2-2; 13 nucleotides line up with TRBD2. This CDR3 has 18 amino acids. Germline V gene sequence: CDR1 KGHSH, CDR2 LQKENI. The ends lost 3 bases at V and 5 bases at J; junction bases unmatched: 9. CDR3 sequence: CASSPERTSGSSTGELFF. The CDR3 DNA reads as TGTGCCAGCTCACCGGAAAGGACTAGCGGGAGTAGTACCGGGGAGCTGTTTTTT.

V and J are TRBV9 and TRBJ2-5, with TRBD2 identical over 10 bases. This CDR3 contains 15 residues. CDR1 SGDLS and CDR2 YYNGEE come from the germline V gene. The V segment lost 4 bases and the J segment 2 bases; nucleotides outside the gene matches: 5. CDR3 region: CASSKLAGSQETQYF. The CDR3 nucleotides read TGTGCCAGCAGCAAACTAGCGGGGTCGCAAGAGACCCAGTACTTC.

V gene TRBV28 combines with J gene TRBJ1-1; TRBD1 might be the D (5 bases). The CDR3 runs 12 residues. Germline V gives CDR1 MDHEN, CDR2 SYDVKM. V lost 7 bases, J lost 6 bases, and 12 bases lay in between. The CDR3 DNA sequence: TGTGCCAGCAATGGTGGGGACTCTGAAGCTTTCTTT. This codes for CASNGGDSEAFF.

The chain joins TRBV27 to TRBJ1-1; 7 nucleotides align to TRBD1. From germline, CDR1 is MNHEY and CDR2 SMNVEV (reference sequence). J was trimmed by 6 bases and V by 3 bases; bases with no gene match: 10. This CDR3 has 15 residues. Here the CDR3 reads CASSFHEGANSEAFF. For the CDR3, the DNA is TGTGCCAGCAGTTTTCATGAGGGGGCAAACTCTGAAGCTTTCTTT.

This CDR3 reads CASSPLGLAGSDTQYF. The CDR3 DNA is TGTGCCAGCAGCCCCCTCGGACTAGCGGGGTCAGATACGCAGTATTTT. The rearrangement links TRBV5-4 to TRBJ2-3; 12 nucleotides align to TRBD2. The CDR3 is 16 amino acids. Germline loops: CDR1 SGHNT, CDR2 YYREEE (reference sequence). V was clipped by 4 bases and J by 4 bases; unmatched bases: 7.

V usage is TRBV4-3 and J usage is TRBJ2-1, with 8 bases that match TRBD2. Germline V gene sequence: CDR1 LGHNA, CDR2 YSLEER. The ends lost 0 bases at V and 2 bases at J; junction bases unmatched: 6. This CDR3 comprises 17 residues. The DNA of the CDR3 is TGCGCCAGCAGCCAAGATGCGGGAGGTTGGGCCTACAATGAGCAGTTCTTC. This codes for CASSQDAGGWAYNEQFF.

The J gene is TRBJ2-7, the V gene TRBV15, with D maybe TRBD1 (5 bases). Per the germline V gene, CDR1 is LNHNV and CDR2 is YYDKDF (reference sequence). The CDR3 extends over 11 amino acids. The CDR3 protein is CAVTGKIEQYF. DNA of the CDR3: TGTGCGGTAACAGGAAAAATCGAGCAGTACTTC.

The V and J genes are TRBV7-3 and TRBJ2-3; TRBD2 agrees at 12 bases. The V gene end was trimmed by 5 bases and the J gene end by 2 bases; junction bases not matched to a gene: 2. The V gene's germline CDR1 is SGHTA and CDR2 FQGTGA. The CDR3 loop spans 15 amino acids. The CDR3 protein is CASSLAGGPTDTQYF. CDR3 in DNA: TGTGCCAGCAGCCTAGCGGGGGGGCCCACAGATACGCAGTATTTT.

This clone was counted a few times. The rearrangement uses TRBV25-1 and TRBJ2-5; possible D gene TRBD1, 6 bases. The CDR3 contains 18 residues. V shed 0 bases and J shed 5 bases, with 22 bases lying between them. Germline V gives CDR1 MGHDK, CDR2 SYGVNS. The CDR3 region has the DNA TGTGCCAGCAGTGAATATACTTTAGGACAGAGGCTAAACGAGACCCAGTACTTC. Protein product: CASSEYTLGQRLNETQYF.

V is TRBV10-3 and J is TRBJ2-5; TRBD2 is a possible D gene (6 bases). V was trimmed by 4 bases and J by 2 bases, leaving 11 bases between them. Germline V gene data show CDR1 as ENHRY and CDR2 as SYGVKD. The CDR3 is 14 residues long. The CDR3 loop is CAISGGGGQETQYF. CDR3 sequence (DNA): TGTGCCATCAGTGGAGGTGGGGGGCAAGAGACCCAGTACTTC.

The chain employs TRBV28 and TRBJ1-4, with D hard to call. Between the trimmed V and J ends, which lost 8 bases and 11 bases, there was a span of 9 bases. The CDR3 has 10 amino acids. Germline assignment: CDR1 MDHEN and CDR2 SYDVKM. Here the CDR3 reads CASLKEKLFF. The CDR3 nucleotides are TGTGCCAGCTTGAAGGAGAAACTGTTTTTT.

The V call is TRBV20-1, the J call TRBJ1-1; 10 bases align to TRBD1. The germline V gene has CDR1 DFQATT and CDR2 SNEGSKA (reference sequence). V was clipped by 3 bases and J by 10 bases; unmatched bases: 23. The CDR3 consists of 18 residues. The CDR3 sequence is CSASSATSGTGEILGAFF. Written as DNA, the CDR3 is TGCAGTGCTAGTTCGGCTACCTCCGGGACAGGGGAAATCTTGGGAGCTTTCTTT.

The CDR3, as DNA: TGTGCCAGCAGTTACTCGGTGCTCGCGGCCTATGGCTACACCTTC. It is translated as CASSYSVLAAYGYTF. The V call is TRBV6-5, the J call TRBJ1-2; D call uncertain. The CDR3 contains 15 residues. Germline-derived CDR1 and CDR2 are MNHEY and SVGAGI. Trimming stripped 0 bases from V and 4 bases from J, with 12 bases between.

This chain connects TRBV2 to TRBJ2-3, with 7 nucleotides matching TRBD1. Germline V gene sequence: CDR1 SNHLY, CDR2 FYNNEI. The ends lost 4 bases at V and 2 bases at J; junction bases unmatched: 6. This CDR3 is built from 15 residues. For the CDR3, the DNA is TGTGCCAGCAGTGGCCGGGACAGTCACACAGATACGCAGTATTTT. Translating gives CASSGRDSHTDTQYF.

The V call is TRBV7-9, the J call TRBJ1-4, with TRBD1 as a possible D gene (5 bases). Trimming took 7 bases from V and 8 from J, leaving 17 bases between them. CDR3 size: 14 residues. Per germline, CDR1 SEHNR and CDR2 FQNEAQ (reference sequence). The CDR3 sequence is CASISGGPREKLFF. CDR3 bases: TGTGCCAGCATCTCCGGGGGACCTAGGGAAAAACTGTTTTTT.